The 28 T cell receptor beta chains presented below share a single source sample, sequenced in a study of blood T cells in healthy people across ages. A second PCR of 7 to 11 cycles used a sample-barcoded 5' primer and a J-beta primer mix. TCRdb re-derived calls from the 5' RACE reads in MiXCR, one entry per CDR3 protein. This sample has 650,000 to 900,000 distinct CDR3 sequences; around 62% occur once, and the top ten carry roughly a quarter. What was sequenced was blood. The receptors stem from a man aged 25 to 45 in good health.

The chain is built from TRBV29-1 and TRBJ1-4; D is ambiguous. The germline CDR1 and CDR2 sequences are SQVTM and ANQGSEA. V lost 3 bases to trimming and J lost 7 bases, with 6 bases between them. The CDR3 sequence is 11 residues long. The CDR3 DNA follows: TGCAGCGTTGAGACTTTTGAAAAACTGTTTTTT. Translated: CSVETFEKLFF. Full variable domain (remainder filled in from reference TRBV29-1 and TRBJ1-4): SAVISQKPSRDICQRGTSLTIQCQVDSQVTMMFWYRQQPGQSLTLIATANQGSEATYESGFVIDKFPISRPNLTFSTLTVSNMSPEDSSIYLCSVETFEKLFFGSGTQLSVL.

The J gene is TRBJ2-3, the V gene TRBV7-2; TRBD1 matches at 7 bases. CDR3 length: 16 amino acids. Per germline, CDR1 SGHTA and CDR2 FQGNSA. V trimming: 5 bases; J trimming: 4 bases; junction bases outside the gene matches: 12. CDR3 DNA sequence: TGTGCCAGCAGCCTACTGACAGGGTCCGGGGCAGATACGCAGTATTTT. Its translation is CASSLLTGSGADTQYF.

The genes are TRBV10-3 and TRBJ2-6; 10 bases are a match to TRBD2. The V and J ends lost 4 bases and 0 bases, in that order; junction bases with no gene match: 3. Germline CDR1 is ENHRY and CDR2 is SYGVKD. CDR3 size: 17 residues. Here the CDR3 DNA reads TGTGCCATCAGTGTACTAGCGGGGAGCTCTGGGGCCAACGTCCTGACTTTC. Its translation: CAISVLAGSSGANVLTF.

CDR3 bases: TGTGCCAGCAGGCGACGCCCGGGACAGGGTTTCTACGAGCAGTACTTC. This sequence encodes CASRRRPGQGFYEQYF. The genes are TRBV28 and TRBJ2-7; TRBD1 agrees at 9 bases. The V gene's germline CDR1 is MDHEN and CDR2 SYDVKM. There are 16 residues in the CDR3. After removal of 6 bases from V and 3 bases from J, the junction contained 12 bases not matched to a gene.

The rearrangement uses TRBV12-3 or TRBV12-4 and TRBJ2-5; no firm D call. The V end was cut by 6 bases, the J end by 5 bases, with 10 bases between. The CDR3 runs to 12 residues. In nucleotides, the CDR3 is TGTGCCAGCAGCGACGTTGGGGAGACCCAGTACTTC. The encoded protein is CASSDVGETQYF.

The chain combines TRBV12-3 or TRBV12-4 with TRBJ1-2; D call uncertain. The CDR3 extends over 14 amino acids. V dropped 6 bases and J dropped 0 bases, with 11 bases sitting between them. CDR3 protein: CASREQLANYGYTF. For the CDR3, the DNA is TGTGCCAGCAGAGAGCAGCTAGCTAACTATGGCTACACCTTC.

This clonotype turned up a few times. The chain has TRBV29-1 and TRBJ2-5, with D tentatively TRBD1 (5 bases). V lost 5 bases and J lost 5, with 12 bases in between. Germline V gene data show CDR1 as SQVTM and CDR2 as ANQGSEA. This CDR3 contains 12 residues. As DNA, the CDR3 is TGCAGCGTTCAGTGGGGCCAGGAGACCCAGTACTTC. This encodes CSVQWGQETQYF.

This clonotype occurred a few times. The chain has TRBV6-6 and TRBJ2-1, with 10 bases fitting TRBD2. V lost 2 bases, J lost 4 bases, and 8 bases stayed unmatched. The CDR3 totals 17 residues. CDR1 is MNHNY and CDR2 is SVGAGI in the germline V gene (reference sequence). The CDR3 DNA is TGTGCCAGCAGTTACCCCCCGGGACTAGCGAATTACAATGAGCAGTTCTTC. This translates into CASSYPPGLANYNEQFF.

The rearrangement links TRBV29-1 to TRBJ2-3, with no clear D. CDR1 is SQVTM and CDR2 is ANQGSEA in the germline V gene. CDR3 length: 12 residues. V was cut by 6 bases and J by 4 bases, with 11 bases left in between. DNA for the CDR3: TGCAGCGTCGACGGTCACGCAGATACGCAGTATTTT. It encodes CSVDGHADTQYF.

V is TRBV12-3 or TRBV12-4 and J is TRBJ1-6; 8 bases fit TRBD1. The CDR3 has 15 residues. V lost 6 bases to trimming and J lost 7 bases; unmatched junction nucleotides: 8. CDR3 residues: CASSLDRARNSPLHF. DNA for the CDR3: TGTGCCAGCAGCCTGGACAGGGCGAGGAATTCACCCCTCCACTTT.

The chain employs TRBV11-2 and TRBJ1-1; unclear D gene. Trimming pared 2 bases from V and 0 bases from J, leaving 22 bases between. The CDR3 has 19 amino acids. CDR1 and CDR2 (germline): SGHAT, FQNNGV. This CDR3 is CASSLTSAGVAVMNTEAFF. CDR3 nucleotides: TGTGCCAGCAGCTTAACGTCAGCTGGTGTTGCGGTCATGAACACTGAAGCTTTCTTT.

This chain connects TRBV10-3 to TRBJ2-3, with 7 bases aligning to TRBD1. Germline V CDR1 and CDR2: ENHRY, SYGVKD. Trimming cost V 5 bases and J 0 bases; bases outside gene matches: 2. This CDR3 spans 14 amino acids. This chain's CDR3 is CAISPGQSTDTQYF. The CDR3, as DNA: TGTGCCATCAGTCCGGGACAGAGCACAGATACGCAGTATTTT.

The chain uses TRBV6-1 and TRBJ1-1; no firm D call. Germline CDR1 is MNHNS and CDR2 is SASEGT. Between the trimmed V and J ends, which lost 1 base and 2 bases, there was a span of 8 bases. CDR3 length equals 14 residues. This CDR3 is CASSEGTINTEAFF. The CDR3 nucleotides are TGTGCCAGCAGTGAAGGGACTATAAACACTGAAGCTTTCTTT.

The chain couples TRBV11-2 to TRBJ2-7, with 9 bases that match TRBD1. J lost 10 bases, V lost 5 bases, and 6 bases had no gene match. Germline CDR1 is SGHAT and CDR2 is FQNNGV. The length of the CDR3 is 12 residues. The CDR3 protein is CASSTDRGPQYF. CDR3 DNA sequence: TGTGCCAGCAGCACGGACAGGGGACCCCAGTACTTC.

This sequence joins TRBV29-1 and TRBJ2-5, with TRBD1 as a possible D gene (6 bases). V was cut by 6 bases and J by 1 base, with 18 bases left in between. The CDR3 loop spans 15 amino acids. CDR1 is SQVTM, CDR2 ANQGSEA, per germline. This CDR3 is CSVRPGGGVQETQYF. DNA for the CDR3: TGCAGCGTACGACCTGGGGGCGGAGTCCAAGAGACCCAGTACTTC.

The chain uses TRBV6-6 and TRBJ2-7; either TRBD1 or TRBD2 may fit D (5 bases each). The CDR3 covers 16 residues. Germline loops: CDR1 MNHNY, CDR2 SVGAGI (reference sequence). The germline V and J ends were trimmed by 0 bases and 2 bases, with 14 bases remaining between them. The chain's CDR3 is CASSYSMGDKAYEQYF. The CDR3 coding sequence is TGTGCCAGCAGTTACTCGATGGGGGATAAGGCCTACGAGCAGTACTTC.

The chain employs TRBV2 and TRBJ2-5; D perhaps matches TRBD1 (6 bases). CDR1 SNHLY and CDR2 FYNNEI come from the germline V gene. CDR3 length: 13 amino acids. The ends were cut back, 6 bases at V and 5 bases at J, with 13 bases in the middle. Here the CDR3 reads CASSNSRGETQYF. CDR3 DNA sequence: TGTGCCAGCAGCAACAGTAGGGGGGAGACCCAGTACTTC.

The chain links TRBV20-1 to TRBJ2-5, with D tentatively TRBD2 (6 bases). The CDR3 runs 14 residues. CDR1 is DFQATT, CDR2 SNEGSKA, per germline (reference sequence). Between the trimmed V and J ends, which lost 3 bases and 3 bases, there was a span of 14 bases. The CDR3 DNA sequence: TGCAGTGCTAGGCACGGCCTAGCGAAAGAGACCCAGTACTTC. Translation: CSARHGLAKETQYF.

The chain has TRBV28 and TRBJ2-1, with 9 nucleotides matching TRBD1. Trimming cost V 10 bases and J 5 bases; bases outside gene matches: 15. Per germline, CDR1 MDHEN and CDR2 SYDVKM. The CDR3 consists of 16 residues. CDR3 DNA: TGTGCCATCACCCTAGAGCCGGGACAGGGAGACAATGAGCAGTTCTTC. Translated, it gives CAITLEPGQGDNEQFF.

The CDR3 sequence is CASSATSGRLPDTQYF. In DNA, the CDR3 is TGTGCCAGCAGCGCCACTAGCGGGCGTTTGCCAGATACGCAGTATTTT. J is TRBJ2-3 and V is TRBV7-3; TRBD2 agrees at 9 bases. The CDR3 contains 16 residues. With V trimmed by 5 bases and J by 4 bases, 10 bases remained unmatched. CDR1 and CDR2 from the germline V gene are SGHTA and FQGTGA.

This clonotype was counted between two and nine times. Here the CDR3 reads CASSAGGHYEQYF. The CDR3 DNA reads as TGCGCCAGCAGTGCCGGGGGGCACTACGAGCAGTACTTC. The chain employs TRBV10-2 and TRBJ2-7; D is possibly TRBD2 (7 bases). Germline V gene data show CDR1 as WSHSY and CDR2 as SAAADI. V gave up 4 bases and J gave up 3 bases, with 10 bases separating them. The CDR3 totals 13 residues.

This clonotype was seen more than once but under ten times. The rearrangement links TRBV7-3 to TRBJ2-3; possibly TRBD1 or TRBD2 for D (6 bases each). CDR1 is SGHTA and CDR2 is FQGTGA in the germline V gene. The V end lost 4 bases, the J end lost 6 bases, and 14 bases lay between the germline ends. The CDR3 runs to 14 residues. CDR3 coding DNA: TGTGCCAGCAGCTCCGGACTAAGGGGGGATACGCAGTATTTT. Encoded protein: CASSSGLRGDTQYF.

This clonotype has a handful of counts. The chain employs TRBV2 and TRBJ2-1; tentatively, D is TRBD2 (6 bases). Per germline, CDR1 SNHLY and CDR2 FYNNEI. The CDR3 length is 16 residues. V was pared by 6 bases and J by 0 bases, with 15 bases between. The DNA for the CDR3 is TGTGCCAGCAGAGAGTCGGGAGCCAGCTCCTACAATGAGCAGTTCTTC. Translated: CASRESGASSYNEQFF.

V gene TRBV9 combines with J gene TRBJ2-1, with 9 bases that match TRBD1. The last part of the DNA fits TRBJ2-7 better; the J call may be wrong. Looked up from germline, CDR1 is SGDLS and CDR2 is YYNGEE. There are 14 residues in the CDR3. The CDR3 loop reads CASSVAAQGAEQYF. Written as DNA, the CDR3 is TGTGCCAGCAGCGTAGCGGCACAGGGGGCGGAGCAGTACTTC.

The gene calls are TRBV29-1 and TRBJ1-2; TRBD1 agrees at 9 bases. After removal of 6 bases from V and 6 bases from J, the junction contained 5 bases not matched to a gene. Germline CDR1 is SQVTM and CDR2 is ANQGSEA. The CDR3 extends over 12 amino acids. The CDR3 loop is CSVPGQGHGYTF. In DNA form, the CDR3 reads TGCAGCGTCCCGGGACAGGGTCATGGCTACACCTTC.

The CDR3 loop reads CSVEDQRGVIEETQYF. The DNA of the CDR3 is TGCAGCGTTGAAGATCAGAGGGGGGTCATTGAGGAGACCCAGTACTTC. The rearrangement joins TRBV29-1 to TRBJ2-5; D might be TRBD1 or TRBD2, each matching 6 bases. Trimming stripped 0 bases from V and 5 bases from J, with 19 bases between. This CDR3 is built from 16 residues. Germline V lookup: CDR1 SQVTM, CDR2 ANQGSEA.

This chain links TRBV28 with TRBJ2-3; possible D gene TRBD1, 5 bases. The CDR3 extends over 12 amino acids. Germline V gene sequence: CDR1 MDHEN, CDR2 SYDVKM. V gave up 7 bases and J gave up 3 bases, with 8 bases separating them. CDR3 sequence: CASTGFTDTQYF. The DNA of the CDR3 is TGTGCCAGCACAGGGTTTACAGATACGCAGTATTTT.

V gene TRBV7-2 combines with J gene TRBJ1-5, with TRBD1 matching 7 bases. The V gene's germline CDR1 is SGHTA and CDR2 FQGNSA. The junction had 10 bases not matched to a gene; V was cut back by 6 bases and J by 8 bases. The CDR3 is 14 residues long. CDR3 sequence: CASSFDRDGKPQHF. The CDR3 DNA sequence: TGTGCCAGCAGTTTCGACAGGGATGGAAAGCCCCAGCATTTT.